This TCR beta chain was recorded in a study of shared clonotypes between healthy human individuals. Study-level results: Compared with clonotypes that all four donors shared, non-shared clonotypes had lower generation probabilities.

Clones were read by immunoSEQ multiplex PCR, and TCRdb kept only the in-frame ones, dropping some. Among 850,000 to 1,200,000 clones listed, under 80% were seen once. The V end lost 0 bases, the J end lost 1 base, and 7 bases lay between the germline ends. The CDR3 runs to 16 residues. Germline assignment: CDR1 MNHEY and CDR2 SVGAGI. With respect to this clone: Its antigen remains unknown.

This chain joins TRBV6-5 and TRBJ1-6, with unresolved D. The sequencing sample was made of memory CD4+ T cells sorted from blood. The subset denotes: CD45RA-negative fraction. This clonotype was sampled from a young man in good health. The CDR3 loop reads CASSYSAQSYNSPLHF. The CDR3 nucleotides are TGTGCCAGCAGTTACTCGGCACAGTCCTATAATTCACCCCTCCACTTT.